This T cell receptor (beta chain) originates from a study of response to subunit inactivated influenza vaccine. MiXCR, run by TCRdb on the RT-PCR reads, gives a single entry per CDR3 protein. The repertoire consists of about 180,000 distinct CDR3 sequences, with approximately 9.2% occurring once and the leading ten covering 11%. As regards this clonotype: The antigen is unknown.

Study-level points and caveats: New T cells are recruited in small numbers by each seasonal influenza vaccination, according to the authors' suggestion.

V dropped 0 bases and J dropped 0 bases, with 20 bases sitting between them. The CDR3 length is 20 residues. The V gene's germline CDR1 is MGHRA and CDR2 YSYEKL. The chain links TRBV4-1 to TRBJ2-2; possible D gene TRBD1, 6 bases. The sample consisted of non-naive T cells sorted from PBMCs, taken on the day of vaccination. This TCR was recovered from a man aged 50-59 years who received an inactivated influenza vaccine. The CDR3 spells CASSQDLVGTTGANTGELFF. CDR3 bases: TGCGCCAGCAGCCAAGATTTGGTTGGGACAACTGGTGCGAACACCGGGGAGCTGTTTTTT.